Each of the 13 T cell receptor beta chains below was sequenced from the same sample in a study of T cells in Graves' hyperthyroidism and ophthalmopathy. From RNA transcripts, TCR beta CDR3 regions were amplified. The HTBI primer set was used in a first-round RT-PCR of the TCR CDR3. TCRdb analysed the multiplex PCR reads with MiXCR anew, one entry per CDR3 protein. The sample records more than 500,000 distinct CDR3 sequences, roughly a sixth being singletons. The sequenced material came from blood. All receptors come from a woman in her twenties or thirties with Graves' ophthalmopathy.

This clonotype was counted a few times. The chain links TRBV7-3 to TRBJ2-1, with 8 bases lining up with TRBD2. Germline assignment: CDR1 SGHTA and CDR2 FQGTGA. Losses at the gene ends were 5 bases for V and 2 bases for J; bases not matched to a gene: 11. The CDR3 is 17 amino acids. The CDR3 DNA reads as TGTGCCAGCAGCCGCCTCGGGACTAGTAATGCCTACAATGAGCAGTTCTTC. Its translation is CASSRLGTSNAYNEQFF.

This clonotype was detected a few times. This rearrangement joins TRBV7-2 to TRBJ2-6, with D unresolved. With 1 base removed from V and 0 bases from J, the gap between germline ends came to 16 bases. CDR1 and CDR2 (germline): SGHTA, FQGNSA. The CDR3 is 19 residues long. This chain's CDR3 is CASSLDGQLNPSGANVLTF. The CDR3, as DNA: TGTGCCAGCAGCTTAGATGGTCAGCTTAATCCCTCTGGGGCCAACGTCCTGACTTTC.

This clonotype appeared a few times. The CDR3 sequence: CSARDRGQPQHF. The CDR3 DNA is TGCAGTGCTAGAGATCGGGGTCAGCCCCAGCATTTT. This chain joins TRBV20-1 and TRBJ1-5; D remains unclear. The CDR3 spans 12 residues. Between the trimmed V and J ends, which lost 0 bases and 6 bases, there was a span of 6 bases. Germline V gives CDR1 DFQATT, CDR2 SNEGSKA (reference sequence).

This clonotype appeared a few times. V gene TRBV7-9 combines with J gene TRBJ2-1; possible D gene TRBD2, 5 bases. CDR1 and CDR2 (germline): SEHNR, FQNEAQ (reference sequence). The CDR3 runs to 15 residues. The V and J ends lost 2 bases and 5 bases respectively, with 13 bases between them. CDR3 nucleotides: TGTGCCAGCAGCTTATTTGCGGGTCCTCACAATGAGCAGTTCTTC. The encoded protein is CASSLFAGPHNEQFF. Supplemented by reference TRBV7-9 and TRBJ2-1, the full variable domain reads DTGVSQNPRHKITKRGQNVTFRCDPISEHNRLYWYRQTLGQGPEFLTYFQNEAQLEKSRLLSDRFSAERPKGSFSTLEIQRTEQGDSAMYLCASSLFAGPHNEQFFGPGTRLTVL.

This clonotype has a count of ten or more. The chain employs TRBV13 and TRBJ2-7; weak D call: TRBD1 (6 bases). The ends were cut back, 5 bases at V and 3 bases at J, with 17 bases in the middle. Looked up from germline, CDR1 is PRHDT and CDR2 is FYEKMQ (reference sequence). The CDR3 is made up of 15 amino acids. CDR3 nucleotides: TGTGCCAGCAGCCGGCGGTCAGGGGCCAGCTACGAGCAGTACTTC. It is translated as CASSRRSGASYEQYF.

This clonotype was found many times. The genes are TRBV7-9 and TRBJ1-4; D unclear. This CDR3 is 11 amino acids long. CDR1 and CDR2 from the germline V gene are SEHNR and FQNEAQ (reference sequence). Trimming removed 3 bases from V and 7 bases from J, with 3 bases in between. CDR3 amino acids: CASSLSEKLFF. The CDR3 bases are TGTGCCAGCAGCTTGTCTGAAAAACTGTTTTTT.

This clonotype was observed a few times. V is TRBV19 and J is TRBJ2-7; 7 nucleotides align to TRBD1. The CDR3 covers 15 residues. Germline V CDR1 and CDR2: LNHDA, SQIVND (reference sequence). J lost 4 bases, V lost 5 bases, and 11 bases had no gene match. CDR3 amino acids: CASSVQPGQPYEQYF. The CDR3 nucleotides read TGTGCCAGTAGTGTTCAACCGGGACAGCCGTACGAGCAGTACTTC.

This clonotype was seen at least ten times. V is TRBV6-1 and J is TRBJ1-1, with 10 bases that match TRBD1. The junction had 2 bases not matched to a gene; V was cut back by 3 bases and J by 7 bases. The CDR3 is made up of 13 amino acids. Germline V gene lookup returns CDR1 MNHNS and CDR2 SASEGT. The CDR3 nucleotides are TGTGCCAGCAGTGAGGGGGACAGGGGTGAAGCTTTCTTT. Translation: CASSEGDRGEAFF.

This clonotype has a count of ten or more. This chain uses TRBV7-9 with TRBJ2-1, with 10 nucleotides matching TRBD2. In germline, CDR1 is SEHNR, CDR2 FQNEAQ (reference sequence). The CDR3 runs 18 residues. V trimming: 4 bases; J trimming: 4 bases; junction bases outside the gene matches: 13. CDR3 nucleotides: TGTGCCAGCAGCTCTAGCCCCCAGCGGGAGGGGTTGTACAATGAGCAGTTCTTC. Translation: CASSSSPQREGLYNEQFF.

The rearrangement joins TRBV15 to TRBJ1-5; D is uncertain. The CDR3 extends over 13 amino acids. The V and J ends lost 5 bases and 3 bases respectively, with 8 bases between them. CDR1 is LNHNV, CDR2 YYDKDF, per germline (reference sequence). Written as DNA, the CDR3 is TGTGCCACCAGCCGCGGGCCCAATCAGCCCCAGCATTTT. Protein product: CATSRGPNQPQHF.

The table lists this clonotype with many counts. This rearrangement joins TRBV20-1 to TRBJ2-1; TRBD2 aligns across 13 bases. Germline CDR1 and CDR2: DFQATT and SNEGSKA (reference sequence). This CDR3 comprises 16 residues. The junction had 3 bases not matched to a gene; V was cut back by 3 bases and J by 1 base. CDR3 in amino acids: CSARETSGRSYNEQFF. CDR3 coding DNA: TGCAGTGCTAGGGAGACTAGCGGGAGGTCCTACAATGAGCAGTTCTTC.

This clonotype has more than one count but fewer than ten. J is TRBJ1-4 and V is TRBV27; possible D gene TRBD1, 5 bases. The CDR3 is 15 amino acids. The germline V gene encodes CDR1 MNHEY and CDR2 SMNVEV (reference sequence). Between the trimmed V and J ends, which lost 7 bases and 5 bases, there was a span of 17 bases. CDR3 nucleotides: TGTGCCAGCACCCCGTCCAGGGTAGCGAATGAAAAACTGTTTTTT. Translation gives CASTPSRVANEKLFF.

The chain is built from TRBV30 and TRBJ2-1; 7 bases are a match to TRBD1. Germline assignment: CDR1 GTSNPN and CDR2 SVGIG (reference sequence). This CDR3 is built from 13 residues. J gave up 9 bases and V 4 bases, and 9 bases lay outside the gene matches. CDR3 sequence (DNA): TGTGCCTGGAACCAAGGACAGGCTGGTGAGCAGTTCTTC. It is translated as CAWNQGQAGEQFF.